Below are 22 T cell receptor beta chains sequenced from a single sample in a study of cytomegalovirus exposure and HLA in healthy donors. The table came from immunoSEQ multiplex PCR; TCRdb's copy has only in-frame clones and leaves some out. The table records 90,000 to 110,000 clones, 88% of them present only once. The material sequenced was PBMCs. The source of these receptors is a woman between 18 and 29 years old in good health and CMV-seronegative.

This clone was counted a few times. This CDR3 is also generated by other DNA sequences in the sample. The chain links TRBV4-3 to TRBJ2-7; D might be TRBD1 (5 bases). The V and J ends lost 0 bases and 2 bases respectively, with 5 bases between them. The CDR3 contains 13 residues. CDR1 is LGHNA and CDR2 is YSLEER in the germline V gene. The chain's CDR3 is CASSQDRAYEQYF. For the CDR3, the DNA is TGCGCCAGCAGCCAAGACAGGGCCTACGAGCAGTACTTC.

The J gene is TRBJ2-2, the V gene TRBV7-6; D is perhaps TRBD1 (5 bases). Trimming pared 3 bases from V and 2 bases from J, leaving 10 bases between. From germline, CDR1 is SGHVS and CDR2 FNYEAQ. There are 15 residues in the CDR3. CDR3 region: CASSLAGLNTGELFF. The DNA for the CDR3 is TGTGCCAGCAGCTTGGCAGGGCTAAACACCGGGGAGCTGTTTTTT.

J is TRBJ2-2 and V is TRBV15, with TRBD1 identical over 7 bases. The CDR3 extends over 13 amino acids. Germline trimming cut 6 bases from V and 5 bases from J; bases unmatched to any gene: 3. Germline CDR1 and CDR2: LNHNV and YYDKDF (reference sequence). This chain's CDR3 is CATRAGGTGELFF. CDR3 DNA sequence: TGTGCCACCAGGGCAGGGGGAACCGGGGAGCTGTTTTTT.

The rearrangement links TRBV30 to TRBJ2-7, with D perhaps matching TRBD1 (6 bases). Trimming pared 4 bases from V and 0 bases from J, leaving 13 bases between. Germline V lookup: CDR1 GTSNPN, CDR2 SVGIG (reference sequence). The CDR3 extends over 14 amino acids. The CDR3 protein is CAWNPGTPSYEQYF. The CDR3 DNA follows: TGTGCCTGGAATCCCGGGACACCCTCCTACGAGCAGTACTTC.

This chain connects TRBV10-3 to TRBJ1-3; D ambiguous. The germline V gene encodes CDR1 ENHRY and CDR2 SYGVKD. With 10 bases removed from V and 0 bases from J, the gap between germline ends came to 13 bases. The CDR3 is made up of 14 amino acids. The CDR3 protein is CATSGVSSGNTIYF. The CDR3 DNA is TGTGCCACCTCCGGGGTCTCCTCTGGAAACACCATATATTTT.

This sequence joins TRBV28 and TRBJ1-1; maybe TRBD1 (6 bases). The germline V gene encodes CDR1 MDHEN and CDR2 SYDVKM. Trimming stripped 3 bases from V and 0 bases from J, with 14 bases between. The CDR3 is 16 residues long. The CDR3 DNA reads TGTGCCAGCAGTTTCAACAGGGCGCTTTTGAACACTGAAGCTTTCTTT. Translated, it gives CASSFNRALLNTEAFF.

This clone was found a few times. The genes are TRBV5-1 and TRBJ2-7, with D possibly matching TRBD1 (5 bases). Trimming shortened V by 0 bases and J by 1 base, and 11 bases separated the two germline ends. Germline V gene sequence: CDR1 SGHRS, CDR2 YFSETQ. The CDR3 runs 15 residues. The CDR3 DNA reads as TGCGCCAGCAGCTTGGGGCTAGGGGTATCCTACGAGCAGTACTTC. This codes for CASSLGLGVSYEQYF. Using reference TRBV5-1 and TRBJ2-7 for the parts outside the CDR3, the full variable domain is KAGVTQTPRYLIKTRGQQVTLSCSPISGHRSVSWYQQTPGQGLQFLFEYFSETQRNKGNFPGRFSGRQFSNSRSEMNVSTLELGDSALYLCASSLGLGVSYEQYFGPGTRLTVT.

The chain couples TRBV7-2 to TRBJ2-3; TRBD2 matches 12 bases. Germline CDR1 and CDR2: SGHTA and FQGNSA. This CDR3 comprises 18 residues. V lost 0 bases, J lost 2 bases, and 6 bases stayed unmatched. CDR3 protein: CASSLARSSGGDTDTQYF. Here the CDR3 DNA reads TGTGCCAGCAGCTTAGCCCGGTCTAGCGGGGGGGACACAGATACGCAGTATTTT.

The chain couples TRBV18 to TRBJ2-7, with 9 bases that match TRBD2. Germline V CDR1 and CDR2: KGHSH, LQKENI. This CDR3 spans 14 amino acids. Losses at the gene ends were 2 bases for V and 5 bases for J; bases not matched to a gene: 4. As DNA, the CDR3 is TGTGCCAGCTCACCAATGGGCGGGAGGGACGAGCAGTACTTC. Protein sequence: CASSPMGGRDEQYF. The entire variable domain, with the rest obtained from reference TRBV18 and TRBJ2-7, is as follows: NAGVMQNPRHLVRRRGQEARLRCSPMKGHSHVYWYRQLPEEGLKFMVYLQKENIIDESGMPKERFSAEFPKEGPSILRIQQVVRGDSAAYFCASSPMGGRDEQYFGPGTRLTVT.

The chain uses TRBV4-3 and TRBJ2-7; D perhaps matches TRBD2 (6 bases). The CDR3 loop spans 13 amino acids. The V gene's germline CDR1 is LGHNA and CDR2 YSLEER. The V end lost 4 bases, the J end lost 3 bases, and 10 bases lay between the germline ends. CDR3 amino acids: CASSPGRYYEQYF. CDR3 sequence (DNA): TGCGCCAGCAGCCCCGGGAGATACTACGAGCAGTACTTC.

The V and J genes are TRBV5-6 and TRBJ2-5, with D maybe TRBD2 (6 bases). The V end was cut by 6 bases, the J end by 5 bases, with 23 bases between. The CDR3 is 16 amino acids. The germline CDR1 and CDR2 sequences are SGHDT and YYEEEE. The CDR3 nucleotides are TGTGCCAGCACCCTCCGGGGGTCCTCTAGGGTGGAGACCCAGTACTTC. The encoded protein is CASTLRGSSRVETQYF.

V gene TRBV29-1 combines with J gene TRBJ2-3, with a tentative D call TRBD2 (5 bases). CDR3 length: 13 amino acids. The ends were cut back, 6 bases at V and 1 base at J, with 11 bases in the middle. The germline V gene has CDR1 SQVTM and CDR2 ANQGSEA. CDR3 bases: TGCAGCGTAAACACTAGGGGCACAGATACGCAGTATTTT. Its translation is CSVNTRGTDTQYF.

Here the CDR3 reads CASSLTSGGVNEQFF. In nucleotides, the CDR3 is TGCGCCAGCAGCTTGACTAGCGGGGGGGTTAATGAGCAGTTCTTC. This chain joins TRBV5-1 and TRBJ2-1; 13 bases align to TRBD2. V lost 1 base, J lost 7 bases, and 2 bases stayed unmatched. The CDR3 totals 15 residues. Germline values: CDR1 SGHRS, CDR2 YFSETQ. Using reference TRBV5-1 and TRBJ2-1 for the parts outside the CDR3, the full variable domain is KAGVTQTPRYLIKTRGQQVTLSCSPISGHRSVSWYQQTPGQGLQFLFEYFSETQRNKGNFPGRFSGRQFSNSRSEMNVSTLELGDSALYLCASSLTSGGVNEQFFGPGTRLTVL.

The table lists this clone with a count of one. CDR3 coding DNA: TGTGCCAGCAGGTGGCGACAGGCCTCCTACGAGCAGTACTTC. Its translation is CASRWRQASYEQYF. This chain links TRBV7-2 with TRBJ2-7; perhaps TRBD1 as D (6 bases). CDR1 and CDR2 (germline): SGHTA, FQGNSA. V lost 6 bases, J lost 0 bases, and 12 bases lay in between. This CDR3 spans 14 amino acids. The entire variable domain, with the rest obtained from reference TRBV7-2 and TRBJ2-7, is as follows: GAGVSQSPSNKVTEKGKDVELRCDPISGHTALYWYRQSLGQGLEFLIYFQGNSAPDKSGLPSDRFSAERTGGSVSTLTIQRTQQEDSAVYLCASRWRQASYEQYFGPGTRLTVT.

The V and J genes are TRBV23-1 and TRBJ2-3; D gene ambiguous. TRBV23-1 is given ORF status, its function remaining uncertain. V was shortened by 1 base and J by 3 bases, with 20 bases between the two germline ends. The length of the CDR3 is 18 residues. The CDR3 DNA reads as TGCGCCAGCAGTCAATATCGTCTTGAGGTGTTGAAGACAGATACGCAGTATTTT. This translates into CASSQYRLEVLKTDTQYF.

J is TRBJ2-7 and V is TRBV4-3; TRBD1 matches 9 bases. The CDR3 has 16 amino acids. V shed 0 bases and J 4 bases; nucleotides not matched to a gene: 7. CDR1 is LGHNA and CDR2 is YSLEER in the germline V gene. The DNA of the CDR3 is TGCGCCAGCAGCCAAGATCTGGGGGACAGGGTATACGAGCAGTACTTC. This translates into CASSQDLGDRVYEQYF.

This rearrangement joins TRBV7-3 to TRBJ2-2, with a tentative D call TRBD2 (6 bases). Germline CDR1 is SGHTA and CDR2 is FQGTGA. V was trimmed by 2 bases and J by 4 bases, leaving 11 bases between them. The length of the CDR3 is 15 residues. The CDR3 region is CASSLEGTFTGELFF. CDR3 DNA: TGTGCCAGCAGCTTAGAAGGGACTTTCACCGGGGAGCTGTTTTTT.

This clone was picked up one time. The CDR3 reads CASSRGGLAGIEQYF. The CDR3 DNA follows: TGTGCCAGCAGCCGGGGGGGACTAGCGGGAATCGAGCAGTACTTC. The rearrangement joins TRBV7-2 to TRBJ2-7; TRBD2 aligns across 13 bases. The CDR3 is 15 amino acids. Germline lookup yields CDR1 SGHTA and CDR2 FQGNSA. V lost 5 bases, J lost 6 bases, and 7 bases stayed unmatched.

This chain connects TRBV4-3 to TRBJ2-7; 13 bases fit TRBD2. The V gene's germline CDR1 is LGHNA and CDR2 YSLEER. The CDR3 is 22 amino acids. Unmatched junction bases numbered 22, after V lost 2 bases and J lost 3 bases. The CDR3 loop reads CASSQCGRPPGLAGVFVYEQYF. The CDR3 coding sequence is TGCGCCAGCAGCCAATGCGGTAGGCCTCCTGGACTAGCGGGAGTTTTTGTCTACGAGCAGTACTTC.

This clone has just a few counts. V and J are TRBV7-2 and TRBJ2-7; 7 bases are shared with TRBD2. V shed 2 bases and J 6 bases; nucleotides not matched to a gene: 10. The CDR3 loop spans 15 amino acids. Germline V gives CDR1 SGHTA, CDR2 FQGNSA. The CDR3: CASSLMGGRVAEQYF. In DNA, the CDR3 is TGTGCCAGCAGCTTAATGGGCGGGAGAGTCGCCGAGCAGTACTTC.

The CDR3 spells CTSSQDGLADNEQFF. CDR3 DNA sequence: TGCACCAGCAGCCAAGATGGGCTAGCGGACAATGAGCAGTTCTTC. The chain combines TRBV1 with TRBJ2-1; the table names TRBD2, a call not compared with the DNA. TRBV1 is a known pseudogene. The CDR3 consists of 15 residues.

The chain couples TRBV7-7 to TRBJ2-1, with 8 bases lining up with TRBD1. CDR1 and CDR2 from the germline V gene are SSHAT and FNYEAQ (reference sequence). V shed 8 bases and J 3 bases; nucleotides not matched to a gene: 6. There are 14 residues in the CDR3. CDR3 residues: CASGPGTGYNEQFF. The CDR3, as DNA: TGTGCCAGCGGCCCGGGGACAGGCTACAATGAGCAGTTCTTC.